The 20 T cell receptor beta chains below come from one sample, sequenced in a study of T-cell reconstitution after alpha-beta-depleted transplantation in children. The TCRbeta library was prepared with unique molecular identifiers. TCRdb redid the calling of the PCR reads with MiXCR, one entry per CDR3 protein. The sample carries 200,000 or so distinct CDR3 sequences, around 7.7% recorded once. The source material was PBMCs, mostly from graft donor cells, sampled 360 days after TCRalphabeta/CD19-depleted stem cell transplant. The receptors come from a male patient aged 2-9 years who had a stem cell transplant for acute myeloid leukemia, so the T cells may come from the graft donor.

The V call is TRBV20-1, the J call TRBJ1-5; perhaps TRBD1 as D (5 bases). This CDR3 has 14 residues. Looked up from germline, CDR1 is DFQATT and CDR2 is SNEGSKA (reference sequence). V lost 6 bases, J lost 6 bases, and 18 bases lay in between. CDR3: CSAQRSGGGQPQHF. CDR3 DNA: TGCAGTGCCCAGAGGTCCGGGGGTGGTCAGCCCCAGCATTTT.

V gene TRBV7-9 combines with J gene TRBJ2-7; D uncertain. V shed 0 bases and J shed 2 bases, with 14 bases lying between them. The CDR3 covers 16 residues. The V gene's germline CDR1 is SEHNR and CDR2 FQNEAQ (reference sequence). This CDR3 reads CASSLAKRTVTYEQYF. DNA of the CDR3: TGTGCCAGCAGCTTAGCAAAACGCACGGTAACCTACGAGCAGTACTTC.

The CDR3 spells CASLKREVYNEQFF. The CDR3 region has the DNA TGTGCCAGCCTTAAGCGGGAGGTTTACAATGAGCAGTTCTTC. V gene TRBV7-2 combines with J gene TRBJ2-1; 9 positions match TRBD2. CDR1 is SGHTA and CDR2 is FQGNSA in the germline V gene. V gave up 8 bases and J gave up 4 bases; unmatched junction bases: 6. The CDR3 runs 14 residues.

This clonotype was found many times. The chain is built from TRBV7-9 and TRBJ2-2; TRBD2 matches at 11 bases. The trim removed 6 bases at V and 5 bases at J, leaving 2 bases unmatched. Germline V gene sequence: CDR1 SEHNR, CDR2 FQNEAQ (reference sequence). This CDR3 is 14 amino acids long. The CDR3 DNA reads as TGTGCCAGCAGAGGGACTAGCGGTACCGGGGAGCTGTTTTTT. Translated: CASRGTSGTGELFF.

This clonotype occurred many times. The chain recombines TRBV7-2 with TRBJ1-1, with D tentatively TRBD1 (5 bases). The germline CDR1 and CDR2 sequences are SGHTA and FQGNSA. Trimming removed 7 bases from V and 4 bases from J, with 22 bases in between. The CDR3 is 16 amino acids. CDR3 region: CASTYRDPIFGTEAFF. The CDR3 coding sequence is TGTGCCAGCACCTACCGGGACCCTATTTTTGGCACTGAAGCTTTCTTT.

This rearrangement joins TRBV6-7 to TRBJ2-5; 7 bases align to TRBD1. TRBV6-7 is an ORF for which the function is uncertain. The CDR3 is 15 amino acids. V was pared by 2 bases and J by 2 bases, with 5 bases of the junction left unmatched. The CDR3: CASSYRDRVQETQYF. Here the CDR3 DNA reads TGTGCCAGCAGTTACCGGGACAGAGTTCAAGAGACCCAGTACTTC.

This clonotype was observed many times. The genes are TRBV12-3 or TRBV12-4 and TRBJ2-5; D is ambiguous. The germline V and J ends were trimmed by 5 bases and 6 bases, with 13 bases remaining between them. The length of the CDR3 is 13 residues. CDR3 DNA sequence: TGTGCCAGCAGTCTTAGCCTTTGGAAGACCCAGTACTTC. Residues: CASSLSLWKTQYF.

The genes are TRBV5-1 and TRBJ2-3, with 13 bases identical to TRBD2. Trimming removed 0 bases from V and 4 bases from J; junction bases left unmatched: 11. Germline values: CDR1 SGHRS, CDR2 YFSETQ. This CDR3 spans 19 amino acids. The CDR3 nucleotides read TGCGCCAGCAGCTTGGGGGGAAAGGGACTAGCGGGATTAGCAGATACGCAGTATTTT. Amino acids: CASSLGGKGLAGLADTQYF.

This clonotype was observed a few times. The chain has TRBV5-1 and TRBJ1-1; weak D call: TRBD1 (5 bases). With 1 base removed from V and 0 bases from J, the gap between germline ends came to 10 bases. The V gene's germline CDR1 is SGHRS and CDR2 YFSETQ. The length of the CDR3 is 15 residues. CDR3 in DNA: TGCGCCAGCAGCTTGTCGCCGGACATGAACACTGAAGCTTTCTTT. Its protein is CASSLSPDMNTEAFF.

This clonotype was recorded many times. J is TRBJ1-3 and V is TRBV11-2; 9 bases match TRBD1. CDR1 SGHAT and CDR2 FQNNGV come from the germline V gene. There are 15 residues in the CDR3. V shed 3 bases and J 3 bases; nucleotides not matched to a gene: 3. The CDR3 is CASSFTGGFGNTIYF. CDR3 DNA: TGTGCCAGCAGCTTTACAGGGGGCTTTGGAAACACCATATATTTT.

This clonotype was observed at least ten times. The chain links TRBV4-1 to TRBJ2-3; D call uncertain. Germline CDR1 MGHRA, CDR2 YSYEKL. CDR3 size: 14 residues. Trimming shortened V by 5 bases and J by 2 bases, and 11 bases separated the two germline ends. The CDR3, as DNA: TGCGCCAGCAGCAAAAGTTCGGACACAGATACGCAGTATTTT. Its protein is CASSKSSDTDTQYF.

This clonotype was seen many times. The V gene is TRBV20-1, the J gene TRBJ2-5; TRBD1 is a possible D gene (5 bases). This CDR3 spans 16 amino acids. V was trimmed by 6 bases and J by 3 bases, leaving 23 bases between them. From germline, CDR1 is DFQATT and CDR2 SNEGSKA (reference sequence). The CDR3 DNA sequence: TGCAGTGCCGGAAAACTAAGGGGCCATTATAAAGAGACCCAGTACTTC. Translation: CSAGKLRGHYKETQYF.

The chain links TRBV18 to TRBJ2-7; D is ambiguous. V gave up 3 bases and J gave up 0 bases, with 3 bases separating them. The CDR3 is 12 amino acids. Germline V gene lookup returns CDR1 KGHSH and CDR2 LQKENI. CDR3 in DNA: TGTGCCAGCTCACCCAGCTCCTACGAGCAGTACTTC. Translating gives CASSPSSYEQYF.

This clonotype showed up many times. J is TRBJ2-1 and V is TRBV7-9, with 9 bases lining up with TRBD1. From germline, CDR1 is SEHNR and CDR2 FQNEAQ (reference sequence). Trimming took 3 bases from V and 0 from J; bases not matched to a gene: 0. The CDR3 has 15 residues. This CDR3 reads CASSLTGGSYNEQFF. The CDR3 coding sequence is TGTGCCAGCAGCTTGACAGGGGGCTCCTACAATGAGCAGTTCTTC.

The V and J genes are TRBV5-1 and TRBJ2-1; 11 bases fit TRBD2. CDR3 length: 16 amino acids. The germline CDR1 and CDR2 sequences are SGHRS and YFSETQ. V dropped 4 bases and J dropped 0; count of bases not matched to a gene: 3. The CDR3 is CASSKTSGVSYNEQFF. The DNA of the CDR3 is TGCGCCAGCAGCAAGACTAGCGGGGTCTCCTACAATGAGCAGTTCTTC. Full variable domain (remainder filled in from reference TRBV5-1 and TRBJ2-1): KAGVTQTPRYLIKTRGQQVTLSCSPISGHRSVSWYQQTPGQGLQFLFEYFSETQRNKGNFPGRFSGRQFSNSRSEMNVSTLELGDSALYLCASSKTSGVSYNEQFFGPGTRLTVL.

This clonotype was detected ten times or more. The J gene is TRBJ1-3, the V gene TRBV20-1, with unresolved D. The CDR3 covers 13 residues. Trimming cost V 0 bases and J 6 bases, with 9 bases left between them. Germline V gene data show CDR1 as DFQATT and CDR2 as SNEGSKA (reference sequence). The CDR3 protein is CSARDPPTNTIYF. DNA of the CDR3: TGCAGTGCTAGAGATCCACCCACAAACACCATATATTTT.

The genes are TRBV10-3 and TRBJ1-1; no clear D gene. V was shortened by 3 bases and J by 2 bases, with 10 bases between the two germline ends. This CDR3 is 14 amino acids long. Germline values: CDR1 ENHRY, CDR2 SYGVKD. The CDR3 nucleotides are TGTGCCATCAGTGATGGGATGGTTAACACTGAAGCTTTCTTT. It codes for CAISDGMVNTEAFF.

This clonotype turned up a few times. The chain employs TRBV9 and TRBJ1-2; D is unresolved. V lost 5 bases and J 7 bases, leaving 15 bases between the germline ends. Germline V gene lookup returns CDR1 SGDLS and CDR2 YYNGEE. The CDR3 spans 13 residues. The CDR3 loop is CASRPALWLGYTF. The CDR3 bases are TGTGCCAGCAGGCCAGCGCTATGGCTTGGCTACACCTTC.

The CDR3 region is CSAGGLLDEKLFF. The CDR3 DNA reads as TGCAGTGCTGGGGGTCTGTTGGATGAAAAACTGTTTTTT. The rearrangement joins TRBV20-1 to TRBJ1-4; weak D call: TRBD1 (5 bases). Trimming removed 5 bases from V and 6 bases from J, with 13 bases in between. This CDR3 has 13 residues. Germline V gene sequence: CDR1 DFQATT, CDR2 SNEGSKA (reference sequence).

This clonotype was counted between two and nine times. The rearrangement links TRBV7-2 to TRBJ2-5, with D maybe TRBD1 (6 bases). Germline values: CDR1 SGHTA, CDR2 FQGNSA. V lost 5 bases and J lost 5, with 15 bases in between. This CDR3 comprises 14 residues. The CDR3 loop reads CASSQNGQGETQYF. In nucleotides, the CDR3 is TGTGCCAGCAGCCAAAACGGTCAGGGGGAGACCCAGTACTTC. The full variable domain, its missing parts supplied by reference TRBV7-2 and TRBJ2-5, is GAGVSQSPSNKVTEKGKDVELRCDPISGHTALYWYRQSLGQGLEFLIYFQGNSAPDKSGLPSDRFSAERTGGSVSTLTIQRTQQEDSAVYLCASSQNGQGETQYFGPGTRLLVL.